This TCR beta chain is from a study of radiotherapy plus CTLA-4 blockade in lung cancer. TCRdb's table, derived via immunoSEQ multiplex PCR, lists solely in-frame clones and lacks some. The sample holds tens of thousands of clones, around 80% seen once. J lost 6 bases, V lost 6 bases, and 9 bases had no gene match. Germline loops: CDR1 LNHDA, CDR2 SQIVND (reference sequence). The CDR3 totals 15 residues. V is TRBV19 and J is TRBJ2-1; 9 nucleotides agree with TRBD2. The input for sequencing was peripheral blood, taken from a patient treated with radiotherapy plus ipilimumab. This TCR derives from a human donor with non-small cell lung cancer who had a complete response to radiotherapy plus ipilimumab. The CDR3 sequence is CASSRLAGGLNEQFF. The DNA for the CDR3 is TGTGCCAGTAGCCGGCTGGCGGGGGGGCTCAATGAGCAGTTCTTC. The entire variable domain, with the rest obtained from reference TRBV19 and TRBJ2-1, is as follows: DGGITQSPKYLFRKEGQNVTLSCEQNLNHDAMYWYRQDPGQGLRLIYYSQIVNDFQKGDIAEGYSVSREKKESFPLTVTSAQKNPTAFYLCASSRLAGGLNEQFFGPGTRLTVL.